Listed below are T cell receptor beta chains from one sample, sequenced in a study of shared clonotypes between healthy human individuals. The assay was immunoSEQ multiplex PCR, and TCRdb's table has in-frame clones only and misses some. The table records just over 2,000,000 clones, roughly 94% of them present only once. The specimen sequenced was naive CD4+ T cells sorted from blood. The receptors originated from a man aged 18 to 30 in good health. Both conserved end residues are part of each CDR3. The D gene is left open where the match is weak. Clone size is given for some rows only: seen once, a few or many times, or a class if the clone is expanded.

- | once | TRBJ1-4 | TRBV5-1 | TGCGCCAGCAGCCTACGGCCCGAAACTAATGAAAAACTGTTTTTT | CASSLRPETNEKLFF
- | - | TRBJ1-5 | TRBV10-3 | TGTGCCATCAGCCGGGACGGGGATCAGCCCCAGCATTTT | CAISRDGDQPQHF
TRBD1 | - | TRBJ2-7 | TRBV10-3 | TGTGCCATCAGCGGGACAGGGGGTGGGTCCTACGAGCAGTACTTC | CAISGTGGGSYEQYF
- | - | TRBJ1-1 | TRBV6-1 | TGTGCCAGCGGCAGGCCAAACACTGAAGCTTTCTTT | CASGRPNTEAFF
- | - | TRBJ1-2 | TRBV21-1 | TGTGCCAGCAGCAAAGACGAGGAGATCGTCTATGGCTACACCTTC | CASSKDEEIVYGYTF
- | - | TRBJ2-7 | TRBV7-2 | TGTGCCAGCAGCTGGGCCGGGATCTACGAGCAGTACTTC | CASSWAGIYEQYF
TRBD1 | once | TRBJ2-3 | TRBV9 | TGTGCCAGCAGCGCCAAAACCGGGACAGGGGGAGATACGCAGTATTTT | CASSAKTGTGGDTQYF
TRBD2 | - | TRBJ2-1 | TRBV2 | TGTGCCAGCAGTGAAATGAGGCTAGCGGGACCTGAGCAGTTCTTC | CASSEMRLAGPEQFF
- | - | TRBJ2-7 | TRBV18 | TGTGCCAGCTCACCAGCAATTGGCTACGAGCAGTACTTC | CASSPAIGYEQYF
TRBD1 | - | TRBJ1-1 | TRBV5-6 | TGTGCCAGCAGCAGTAGGGACAGGGGATGGGGAACTGAAGCTTTCTTT | CASSSRDRGWGTEAFF
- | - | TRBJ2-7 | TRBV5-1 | TGCGCCAGCAGCTCCCCCGGTTACTACGAGCAGTACTTC | CASSSPGYYEQYF
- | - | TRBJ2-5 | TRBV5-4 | TGTGCCAGCACCTTCGGGAGCCAAGAGACCCAGTACTTC | CASTFGSQETQYF
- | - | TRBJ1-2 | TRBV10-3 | TGTGCCGTAGGACCGAGAGACTATGGCTACACCTTC | CAVGPRDYGYTF
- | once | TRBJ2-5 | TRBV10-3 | TGTGCCATCAGTGGTGGCAGGGACGAGACCCAGTACTTC | CAISGGRDETQYF
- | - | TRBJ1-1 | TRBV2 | TGTGCCAGCAGTGGAGGAGGTAGTACTGAAGCTTTCTTT | CASSGGGSTEAFF
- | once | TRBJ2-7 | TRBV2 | TGTGCCAGCATCGATCCGGGACGGACCTACGAGCAGTACTTC | CASIDPGRTYEQYF
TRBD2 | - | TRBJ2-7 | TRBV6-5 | TGTGCCAGCAGTCAACCATCTAGCGGGGGCTACGAGCAGTACTTC | CASSQPSSGGYEQYF
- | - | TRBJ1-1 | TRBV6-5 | TGTGCCAGCAGTTACTCGGCACGGCTGAACACTGAAGCTTTCTTT | CASSYSARLNTEAFF
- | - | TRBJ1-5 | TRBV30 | TGTGCCTGGAGTGTACAAATATGGGATCCGGGGACCCAGCATTTT | CAWSVQIWDPGTQHF
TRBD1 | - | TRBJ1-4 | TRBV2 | TGTGCCAGCATAGGACAGGGGTTTGGAAAACTGTTTTTT | CASIGQGFGKLFF
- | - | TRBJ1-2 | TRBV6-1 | TGTGCCAGCAGTGAAAGGGGAGGCATACGCCACTATGGCTACACCTTC | CASSERGGIRHYGYTF
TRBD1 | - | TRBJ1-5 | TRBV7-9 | TGTGCCAGCAGCACGGGGACAGGCGAAAATCAGCCCCAGCATTTT | CASSTGTGENQPQHF
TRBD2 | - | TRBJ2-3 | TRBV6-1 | TGTGCCAGCCAGCTAACGAGCGGGGTGGATACGCAGTATTTT | CASQLTSGVDTQYF
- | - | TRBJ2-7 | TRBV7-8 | TGTGCCAGCAGCGCCTCAGGTTACGAGCAGTACTTC | CASSASGYEQYF
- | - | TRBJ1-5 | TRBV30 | TGTGCCTGGAGTGCCCTAGAGCAGCCCCAGCATTTT | CAWSALEQPQHF
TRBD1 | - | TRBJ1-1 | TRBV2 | TGTGCCAGCAGGCTGGACAGGGGAGACACTGAAGCTTTCTTT | CASRLDRGDTEAFF
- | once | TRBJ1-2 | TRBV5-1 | TGCGCCAGCAGCCCGAAGGGAGGGGTCAACGGCTACACCTTC | CASSPKGGVNGYTF
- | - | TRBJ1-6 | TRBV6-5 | TGTGCCAGCAGTTATGGGACAACCTCCTCACCCCTCCACTTT | CASSYGTTSSPLHF
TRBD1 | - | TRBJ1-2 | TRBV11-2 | TGTGCCAGCAGCTTAGGCGACAGGGTTCAAAACTATGGCTACACCTTC | CASSLGDRVQNYGYTF
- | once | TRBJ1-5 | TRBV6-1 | TGTGCCAGCAGTGAAGTGGGTCTTAGCAATCAGCCCCAGCATTTT | CASSEVGLSNQPQHF
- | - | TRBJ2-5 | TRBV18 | TGTGCCAGCTCATCGTTCCAAGAGACCCAGTACTTC | CASSSFQETQYF
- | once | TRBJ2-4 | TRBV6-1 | TGTGCCAGCAGTGTGCAGGGGTTAAACATTCAGTACTTC | CASSVQGLNIQYF
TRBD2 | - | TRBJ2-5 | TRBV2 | TGTGCCAGCATGCCTAGCGGGAACCAAGAGACCCAGTACTTC | CASMPSGNQETQYF
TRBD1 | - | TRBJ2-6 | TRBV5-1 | TGCGCCAGCAGCGCGGACAGGTCCGGGGCCAACGTCCTGACTTTC | CASSADRSGANVLTF
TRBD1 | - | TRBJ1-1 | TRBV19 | TGTGCCAGTAGTAGCGGACAGGTGATGAACACTGAAGCTTTCTTT | CASSSGQVMNTEAFF
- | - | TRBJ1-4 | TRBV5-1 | TGCGCCAGCAGCGTAGGACAGCAAACGGCTGAAAAACTGTTTTTT | CASSVGQQTAEKLFF
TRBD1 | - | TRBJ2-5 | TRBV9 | TGTGCCAGCAGCGTAAGCACAGGGGGCTTGGAGACCCAGTACTTC | CASSVSTGGLETQYF
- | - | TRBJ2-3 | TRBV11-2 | TGTGCCAGCAGAGATTTTGATACGCAGTATTTT | CASRDFDTQYF
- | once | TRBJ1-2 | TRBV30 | TGTGCCTGGAGCGACAAGGGCTATGGCTACACCTTC | CAWSDKGYGYTF
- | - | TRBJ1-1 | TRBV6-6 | TGTGCCAGCAGTTACCGGACTGGGGAAGCTTTCTTT | CASSYRTGEAFF
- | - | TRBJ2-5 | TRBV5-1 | TGCGCCAGCAGCCTGGGGCTTAAAGAGACCCAGTACTTC | CASSLGLKETQYF
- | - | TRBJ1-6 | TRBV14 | TGTGCCAGCAGCCAAGAGAGGAATTCACCCCTCCACTTT | CASSQERNSPLHF